The present TCR beta chain was sequenced within a study of T-cell memory formation after mild COVID-19. Study summary: Clusters of TCRs were largely donor specific. Overall study findings and caveats: Mainly in CM and EM were contracting CD4+ clones; CD8+ were in EMRA. A second wave of clones peaked on day 37, and their SARS-CoV-2 specificity went unconfirmed.

This clonotype was picked up many times. Its cognate antigen is unknown. From germline, CDR1 is SGHRS and CDR2 YFSETQ. The CDR3 consists of 11 residues. Trimming stripped 6 bases from V and 9 bases from J, with 11 bases between. cDNA libraries for TCR alpha and TCR beta, carrying sample barcodes and UMIs, came from 5'RACE with constant-segment primers. Each CDR3 protein is one row after TCRdb ran MiXCR on the 5' RACE reads. The table has 340,000 or so distinct CDR3 sequences, 10% to 15% seen once. This TCR derives from a young man who had mild COVID-19 (a few samples of this study predate the infection). Cell type and time point are not known. Sequencing was done on a sample of PBMCs or a T cell subset sorted from them (not recorded which). This chain uses TRBV5-1 with TRBJ2-3; the D is unclear. Here the CDR3 reads CASKSVSTQYF. CDR3 nucleotides: TGCGCCAGCAAATCCGTATCCACGCAGTATTTT. Using reference TRBV5-1 and TRBJ2-3 for the parts outside the CDR3, the full variable domain is KAGVTQTPRYLIKTRGQQVTLSCSPISGHRSVSWYQQTPGQGLQFLFEYFSETQRNKGNFPGRFSGRQFSNSRSEMNVSTLELGDSALYLCASKSVSTQYFGPGTRLTVL.